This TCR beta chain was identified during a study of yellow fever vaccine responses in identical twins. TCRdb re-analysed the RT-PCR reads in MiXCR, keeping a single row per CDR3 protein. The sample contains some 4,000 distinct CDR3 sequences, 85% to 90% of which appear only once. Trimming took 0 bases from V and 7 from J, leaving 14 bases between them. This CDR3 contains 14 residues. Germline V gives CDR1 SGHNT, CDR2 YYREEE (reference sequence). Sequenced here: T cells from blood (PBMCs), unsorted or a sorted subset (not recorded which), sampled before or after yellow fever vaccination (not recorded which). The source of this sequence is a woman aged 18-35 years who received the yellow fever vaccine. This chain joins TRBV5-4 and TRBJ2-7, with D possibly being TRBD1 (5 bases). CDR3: CASSLDQGAREQYF. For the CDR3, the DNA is TGTGCCAGCAGCTTGGATCAAGGGGCGAGAGAGCAGTACTTC.